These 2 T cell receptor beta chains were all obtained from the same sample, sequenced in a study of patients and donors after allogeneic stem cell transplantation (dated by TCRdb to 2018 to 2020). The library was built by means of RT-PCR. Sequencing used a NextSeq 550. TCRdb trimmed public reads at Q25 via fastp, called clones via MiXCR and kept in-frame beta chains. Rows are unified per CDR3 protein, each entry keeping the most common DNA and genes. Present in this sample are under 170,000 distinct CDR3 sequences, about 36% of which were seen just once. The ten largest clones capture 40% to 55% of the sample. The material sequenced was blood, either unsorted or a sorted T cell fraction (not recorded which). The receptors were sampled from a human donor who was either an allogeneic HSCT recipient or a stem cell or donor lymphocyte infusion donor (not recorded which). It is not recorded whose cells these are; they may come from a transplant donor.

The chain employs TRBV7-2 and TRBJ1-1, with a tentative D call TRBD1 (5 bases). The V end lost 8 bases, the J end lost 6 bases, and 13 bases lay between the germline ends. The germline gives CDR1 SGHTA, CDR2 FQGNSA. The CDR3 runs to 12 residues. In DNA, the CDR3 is TGTGCCAGCGGTTGGACACTCTCTGAAGCTTTCTTT. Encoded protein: CASGWTLSEAFF.

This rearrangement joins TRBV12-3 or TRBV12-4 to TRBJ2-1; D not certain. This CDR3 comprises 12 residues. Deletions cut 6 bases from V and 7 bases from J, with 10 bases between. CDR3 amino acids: CASRPLGNEQFF. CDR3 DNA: TGTGCCAGCAGGCCTCTGGGGAATGAGCAGTTCTTC.